This T cell receptor (beta chain) was identified during a study of radiation and T cells in renal cell carcinoma. The sample holds a few counts of this clone. Its target is not known. Indicated time point: baseline pretreatment blood. Indicated treatment: 15 Gy SBRT to primary tumor, nephrectomy 4 weeks later. Serial blood draws occurred at baseline and 2 and 4 weeks post-SBRT. The germline CDR1 and CDR2 sequences are ENHRY and SYGVKD. The CDR3 runs 15 residues. The V gene end was trimmed by 10 bases and the J gene end by 6 bases; junction bases not matched to a gene: 12. Findings and caveats of the study: From baseline, blood top tumor clonotypes peaked at 2 weeks post-radiation. No pretreatment tumor biopsies were available for baseline clonotypes.

The assay was immunoSEQ multiplex PCR, and TCRdb's table has in-frame clones only and misses some. The sample has about 59,000 clones; more than 60% are singletons. The receptor's source is a man between 60 and 75 years old with renal cell carcinoma. V gene TRBV10-3 combines with J gene TRBJ2-2; 9 nucleotides line up with TRBD2. This sample comprised blood, obtained from a patient whose treatment included radiotherapy and nephrectomy. The CDR3 bases are TGTGCCACCTCGAGGGGACTAGCTTTCGCCGGGGAGCTGTTTTTT. This translates into CATSRGLAFAGELFF.